Listed here is a single T cell receptor beta chain. Here immunoSEQ multiplex PCR was the method, and the copy in TCRdb shows in-frame clones only, minus some. The sample shows roughly 120,000 clones, 70% to 80% of them seen only once. The data derive from a study of blood T cell repertoires in COVID-19. The CDR3 runs to 13 residues. V was shortened by 3 bases and J by 4 bases, with 8 bases between the two germline ends. Per germline, CDR1 SGHRS and CDR2 YFSETQ. This clonotype originated in a woman older than 75 with acute or convalescent COVID-19. This chain joins TRBV5-1 and TRBJ2-4, with D hard to call. Sequencing used peripheral blood. In DNA form, the CDR3 reads TGCGCCAGCAGCTCCGACTTGAAAAACATTCAGTACTTC. This codes for CASSSDLKNIQYF.